The TCR beta chain described here comes from a study of beta chain features in type 1 diabetes. This clone was found a few times. Its antigen is unidentified. Points from the study as a whole: Shortening of TCRB CDR3s, moderate but significant, appeared in all four CD4+ subsets of Type 1 diabetes patients. The similarity of naive, central memory and Treg TCRB repertoires appeared greater among patients than among healthy donors. Type 1 diabetes patients showed fewer insertions and more deletions at VDJ junctions.

Looked up from germline, CDR1 is MNHNS and CDR2 is SASEGT. The CDR3 runs to 12 residues. Between the trimmed V and J ends, which lost 5 bases and 6 bases, there was a span of 10 bases. cDNA synthesis used the whole RNA isolate, giving expressed TCRB sequences. The method was immunoSEQ multiplex PCR; TCRdb's version includes in-frame clones alone and lacks a portion of them. Of almost 350,000 clones detected, approximately 8% appear once; the ten largest clones hold less than 0.45%. The specimen was central memory CD4+ T cells from blood. The receptor comes from a woman aged 18-35 years in good health. The rearrangement uses TRBV6-1 and TRBJ1-2; D is unresolved. CDR3 loop: CASSSGWNGYTF. CDR3 coding DNA: TGTGCCAGCAGTTCCGGATGGAATGGCTACACCTTC.